This entry concerns a single TCR beta chain. Its antigen is still unknown. No base quality information exists; no much larger clone differs at one position. TCR libraries were generated with the immunoSEQ multiplex PCR assay, using TCR-beta and/or TCR-alpha/delta assays for each sample. The Illumina high-throughput platform was used to sequence the amplified TCR libraries. In the authors' own workflow: Clustering and dimensionality reduction relied on pairwise TCRdist distances among GMM-specific receptors from T cells that were either sorted ex vivo or expanded in vitro. Each clinical repertoire was scored by mean NN-distance, the average TCRdist to the nearest 10% of tetramer-positive reference sequences. To compute GEM TCR motif frequency, the fraction of unique TCRs matching known GEM sequences by V/J usage and CDR3 length was calculated. Linear discriminant analysis with leave-one-out cross-validation, implemented in scikit-learn, was used to classify active tuberculosis. TCRdb mirrors the immuneACCESS table, restricted to in-frame sequences. Some clones are absent from its copies; in checked studies, under half trace to an unresolved V gene, and the reason for the others is unknown. Clone size and V and J calls were adopted from that table, with D and trimming inferred from the DNA. The sample records about 49,000 clones, roughly 95% of which are singletons. The biggest ten clones account for around 1.4% of the sample.

The data stem from a study of T cells in tuberculosis (dated by TCRdb to 2016 to 2018). Background for the entire study: To characterize T cells specific for the mycobacterial lipid antigen glucose monomycolate (GMM), the study used CD1B tetramers together with high-throughput TCR immunosequencing. PBMC from patients with active tuberculosis were archived either before the start of standard anti-tuberculosis treatment or within 7 days of starting that treatment. IGRA-negative adolescents, IGRA-positive adolescents with latent tuberculosis and adults with active tuberculosis, about nine per group, were compared in a South African clinical cohort.

There are 14 amino acids in the CDR3, from cysteine to phenylalanine inclusive. This entry keeps only the CDR3 DNA: 42 bases, framed from base 1. The junction carries 14 bases between V and J, which are trimmed by 3 bases and 5 bases respectively. Via the germline V gene (reference sequence), CDR1 is SGHNT and CDR2 YYREEE. Here is what the overall study found, with its caveats: Compared with IGRA-negative controls, TCR-alpha repertoires from active tuberculosis had smaller mean NN-distances to GMM-specific TCRs, which suggests clonal expansion of these TCRs. Which clinical samples got chosen depended on the availability of cryopreserved specimens, and the active tuberculosis cases were adults, whereas the controls were adolescents. Using GEM motif frequencies, a classifier achieved approximately 73% accuracy, whereas a classifier built on the diverse GMM-specific repertoire got to more than 85% accuracy (AUROC roughly 0.88). Smaller NN-distances were partly driven by shorter CDR3-alpha lengths in active tuberculosis patients, and statistical significance was not reached for the TCR-beta difference.

The meaning of the sample's time point label: new active TB diagnosis, blood taken before or within 7 days of starting treatment. The active tuberculosis patients were newly diagnosed, HIV-seronegative South African adults aged 18 years or older. Confirmation of active tuberculosis was obtained by positive sputum smear microscopy and/or positive M. tuberculosis culture. Immunosequencing was performed on unsorted cryopreserved PBMC, with approximately 110,000 T cells per clinical donor covered on average. The rearrangement combines TRBV5-4 with TRBJ1-1, and possibly TRBD1, on 5 matching bases. The starting material was PBMCs, obtained at tuberculosis diagnosis. This TCR came from an adult with tuberculosis. The DNA sequence is given as TGTGCCAGCAGCTCTATACAGGTCCGGACTGAAGCTTTCTTT. This sequence encodes CASSSIQVRTEAFF.